This passage covers 28 T cell receptor beta chains from one sample sequenced in a study of CD8 T cells in Susac syndrome. cDNA came from about 0.5 to 1 ug RNA primed by random hexamers. One entry per CDR3 protein, called by TCRdb with MiXCR from the immunoSEQ multiplex PCR reads. The data show some 400,000 distinct CDR3 sequences, with approximately 89% seen just once and about 0.12% held by the top ten. Sequencing was done on a sample of CD8+ T cells from PBMCs. Every receptor here comes from a human donor with multiple sclerosis.

Here the CDR3 reads CASSLTGQPQHF. CDR3 DNA: TGTGCCAGCAGTCTAACGGGTCAGCCCCAGCATTTT. V gene TRBV27 combines with J gene TRBJ1-5, with D hard to call. This CDR3 contains 12 residues. Germline CDR1 and CDR2: MNHEY and SMNVEV (reference sequence). The V end lost 5 bases, the J end lost 6 bases, and 8 bases lay between the germline ends.

V usage is TRBV27 and J usage is TRBJ2-7; 9 nucleotides align to TRBD1. J was trimmed by 6 bases and V by 6 bases; bases with no gene match: 12. The germline V gene has CDR1 MNHEY and CDR2 SMNVEV (reference sequence). The CDR3 length is 15 residues. Written as DNA, the CDR3 is TGTGCCAGCAGAACAGGGGGCTCCACGTCGGTCGAGCAGTACTTC. This codes for CASRTGGSTSVEQYF.

This clonotype was seen once. The V and J genes are TRBV27 and TRBJ2-7; D unresolved. The CDR3 extends over 12 amino acids. V was shortened by 1 base and J by 5 bases, with 6 bases between the two germline ends. Germline V gene sequence: CDR1 MNHEY, CDR2 SMNVEV (reference sequence). CDR3 amino acids: CASSLFGDEQYF. CDR3 in DNA: TGTGCCAGCAGTTTATTTGGAGACGAGCAGTACTTC.

The gene calls are TRBV6-5 and TRBJ2-7; TRBD2 matches at 10 bases. CDR3 size: 15 residues. The trim removed 7 bases at V and 3 bases at J, leaving 9 bases unmatched. The germline V gene encodes CDR1 MNHEY and CDR2 SVGAGI. This CDR3 reads CASNPTSGANYEQYF. CDR3 in DNA: TGTGCCAGCAATCCCACTAGCGGGGCTAACTACGAGCAGTACTTC.

V and J are TRBV5-1 and TRBJ2-1; 7 bases line up with TRBD2. Germline V CDR1 and CDR2: SGHRS, YFSETQ. J gave up 6 bases and V 4 bases, and 7 bases lay outside the gene matches. The CDR3 sequence is 14 residues long. This chain's CDR3 is CASSAGEGSNEQFF. The CDR3 DNA sequence: TGCGCCAGCAGCGCCGGGGAGGGATCCAATGAGCAGTTCTTC.

This clonotype was counted between two and nine times. The V gene is TRBV5-4, the J gene TRBJ1-1; 7 positions match TRBD1. The V segment lost 4 bases and the J segment 0 bases; nucleotides outside the gene matches: 15. The CDR3 is 18 residues long. Germline-derived CDR1 and CDR2 are SGHNT and YYREEE (reference sequence). This CDR3 is CASSATTGVPGVNTEAFF. Written as DNA, the CDR3 is TGTGCCAGCAGCGCAACCACAGGGGTCCCAGGTGTGAACACTGAAGCTTTCTTT.

This clonotype has only one observation. V usage is TRBV12-3 or TRBV12-4 and J usage is TRBJ1-2; D remains unclear. This CDR3 spans 13 amino acids. V lost 3 bases and J 4 bases, leaving 9 bases between the germline ends. CDR3 bases: TGTGCCAGCAGTTTTGAGGGCCCCTATGGCTACACCTTC. This codes for CASSFEGPYGYTF.

The V and J genes are TRBV7-2 and TRBJ2-1; 9 positions match TRBD2. Germline assignment: CDR1 SGHTA and CDR2 FQGNSA. J lost 10 bases, V lost 4 bases, and 14 bases had no gene match. This CDR3 has 16 amino acids. The chain's CDR3 is CASSYWTSASGSEQFF. CDR3 nucleotides: TGTGCCAGCAGCTACTGGACTAGCGCCTCTGGGTCAGAGCAGTTCTTC.

V and J are TRBV29-1 and TRBJ2-1; 9 nucleotides align to TRBD1. This CDR3 has 14 residues. Germline V gene data show CDR1 as SQVTM and CDR2 as ANQGSEA. V lost 3 bases and J lost 8; bases outside the gene matches: 8. The CDR3 reads CSVDNRDRVHEQFF. The CDR3 nucleotides are TGCAGCGTTGATAATCGGGACAGGGTCCATGAGCAGTTCTTC.

In its sample, this clonotype was seen a few times. V and J are TRBV27 and TRBJ2-7; the D gene is possibly TRBD1 (6 bases). CDR3 size: 13 residues. Trimming cost V 2 bases and J 3 bases, with 8 bases left between them. Germline-derived CDR1 and CDR2 are MNHEY and SMNVEV (reference sequence). The DNA for the CDR3 is TGTGCCAGCAGTTTAAGGGGACACTACGAGCAGTACTTC. Its protein product is CASSLRGHYEQYF.

The chain employs TRBV19 and TRBJ1-5, with D possibly TRBD1 on 6 matching bases. The CDR3 has 15 amino acids. V lost 3 bases to trimming and J lost 5 bases, with 14 bases between them. Germline V gene lookup returns CDR1 LNHDA and CDR2 SQIVND (reference sequence). The CDR3 sequence: CASSIDGGGDQPQHF. The CDR3 DNA sequence: TGTGCCAGTAGTATCGATGGGGGCGGCGATCAGCCCCAGCATTTT. Filled out from reference TRBV19 and TRBJ1-5, the complete variable domain reads DGGITQSPKYLFRKEGQNVTLSCEQNLNHDAMYWYRQDPGQGLRLIYYSQIVNDFQKGDIAEGYSVSREKKESFPLTVTSAQKNPTAFYLCASSIDGGGDQPQHFGDGTRLSIL.

The chain carries TRBV20-1 and TRBJ2-7; 9 positions match TRBD2. The CDR3 covers 16 residues. Trimming took 6 bases from V and 2 from J; bases not matched to a gene: 14. The germline gives CDR1 DFQATT, CDR2 SNEGSKA (reference sequence). For the CDR3, the DNA is TGCAGTGCACCCGGACCTAGCGGGGTATCCCCCTACGAGCAGTACTTC. Translation gives CSAPGPSGVSPYEQYF.

The chain recombines TRBV30 with TRBJ1-2; TRBD1 matches 8 bases. After removal of 2 bases from V and 1 base from J, the junction contained 3 bases not matched to a gene. This CDR3 comprises 14 residues. Germline CDR1 reads GTSNPN; CDR2 reads SVGIG (reference sequence). The CDR3 here is CAWSRQGINYGYTF. In DNA form, the CDR3 reads TGTGCCTGGAGTCGACAGGGGATTAACTATGGCTACACCTTC. The whole variable domain, filled in from reference TRBV30 and TRBJ1-2, reads SQTIHQWPATLVQPVGSPLSLECTVEGTSNPNLYWYRQAAGRGLQLLFYSVGIGQISSEVPQNLSASRPQDRQFILSSKKLLLSDSGFYLCAWSRQGINYGYTFGSGTRLTVV.

This chain's CDR3 is CASSITGTWAYGYTF. Here the CDR3 DNA reads TGTGCCAGCAGTATAACCGGGACGTGGGCCTATGGCTACACCTTC. The chain carries TRBV27 and TRBJ1-2, with D perhaps TRBD1 (5 bases). V lost 5 bases, J lost 4 bases, and 17 bases lay in between. CDR3 length: 15 residues. The germline V gene has CDR1 MNHEY and CDR2 SMNVEV (reference sequence).

The chain has TRBV6-1 and TRBJ2-2; D is unresolved. The CDR3 is made up of 12 amino acids. V was trimmed by 6 bases and J by 7 bases, leaving 9 bases between them. Germline CDR1 reads MNHNS; CDR2 reads SASEGT. The CDR3 nucleotides read TGTGCCAGCAGCTTGTTCGGCGGGGAGCTGTTTTTT. It specifies CASSLFGGELFF.

The chain employs TRBV4-2 and TRBJ1-2; perhaps TRBD1 as D (6 bases). Germline CDR1 and CDR2: LGHNA and YNFKEQ. The CDR3 extends over 16 amino acids. The V gene lost 0 bases and the J gene lost 4 bases, with 15 bases spanning the gap. Here the CDR3 reads CASSQDPAGALYGYTF. The CDR3 DNA is TGTGCCAGCAGCCAAGATCCGGCAGGGGCCCTCTATGGCTACACCTTC.

This chain joins TRBV27 and TRBJ1-4; D is possibly TRBD1 (5 bases). The CDR3 has 18 amino acids. Trimming removed 0 bases at V and 6 bases at J, with 20 bases between. Germline CDR1 and CDR2: MNHEY and SMNVEV (reference sequence). The CDR3 spells CASSLSRQGKGLDEKLFF. In DNA, the CDR3 is TGTGCCAGCAGTTTATCGAGGCAGGGTAAAGGCCTGGATGAAAAACTGTTTTTT.

This chain uses TRBV6-2 or TRBV6-3 with TRBJ2-7; TRBD1 matches at 7 bases. Germline V gene sequence: CDR1 MNHEY, CDR2 SVGEGT. The junction had 9 bases not matched to a gene; V was cut back by 5 bases and J by 2 bases. The CDR3 spans 15 residues. CDR3 DNA sequence: TGTGCCAGCAGTACCGACAGGGAATTAACCTACGAGCAGTACTTC. Protein product: CASSTDRELTYEQYF.

This clonotype appeared once. This sequence joins TRBV4-1 and TRBJ1-1; D call uncertain. V lost 2 bases and J 0 bases, leaving 13 bases between the germline ends. CDR1 MGHRA and CDR2 YSYEKL come from the germline V gene. The CDR3 has 16 residues. The CDR3 bases are TGCGCCAGCAGCCAACCAAGCTCACAACTGAACACTGAAGCTTTCTTT. As protein: CASSQPSSQLNTEAFF.

V gene TRBV6-1 combines with J gene TRBJ2-5, with TRBD2 matching over 13 bases. V shed 6 bases and J 5 bases; nucleotides not matched to a gene: 9. The CDR3 contains 16 residues. Looked up from germline, CDR1 is MNHNS and CDR2 is SASEGT. The CDR3 DNA follows: TGTGCCAGCAGCAGATTGACTAGCGGGGGGCGGGAGACCCAGTACTTC. Its protein is CASSRLTSGGRETQYF.

The chain employs TRBV20-1 and TRBJ2-7; D unclear. The CDR3 is 13 residues long. The germline gives CDR1 DFQATT, CDR2 SNEGSKA (reference sequence). V dropped 4 bases and J dropped 0 bases, with 10 bases sitting between them. Here the CDR3 reads CSANSPSSYEQYF. The CDR3, as DNA: TGCAGTGCTAACTCCCCCAGCTCCTACGAGCAGTACTTC.

The chain has TRBV5-1 and TRBJ2-7, with D tentatively TRBD1 (5 bases). Trimming cost V 1 base and J 3 bases, with 11 bases left between them. The germline V gene encodes CDR1 SGHRS and CDR2 YFSETQ. The CDR3 totals 14 residues. CDR3 sequence: CASSLWQGIYEQYF. CDR3 nucleotides: TGCGCCAGCAGCTTGTGGCAGGGAATCTACGAGCAGTACTTC. Full variable domain (missing parts from reference TRBV5-1 and TRBJ2-7): KAGVTQTPRYLIKTRGQQVTLSCSPISGHRSVSWYQQTPGQGLQFLFEYFSETQRNKGNFPGRFSGRQFSNSRSEMNVSTLELGDSALYLCASSLWQGIYEQYFGPGTRLTVT.

This clonotype showed up just once. The CDR3 here is CSVEGSKNIQYF. DNA for the CDR3: TGCAGCGTTGAAGGGTCCAAAAACATTCAGTACTTC. The chain employs TRBV29-1 and TRBJ2-4; D unresolved. The CDR3 extends over 12 amino acids. The germline CDR1 and CDR2 sequences are SQVTM and ANQGSEA. V lost 1 base and J lost 2, with 3 bases in between.

The chain links TRBV7-9 to TRBJ2-7, with D perhaps matching TRBD1 or TRBD2 (5 bases each). Looked up from germline, CDR1 is SEHNR and CDR2 is FQNEAQ (reference sequence). This CDR3 has 15 residues. Trimming took off 4 bases at V and 3 bases at J, with 16 bases between the two ends. As DNA, the CDR3 is TGTGCCAGCAGCTCGTATGGGACGGCTTTCTACGAGCAGTACTTC. It is translated as CASSSYGTAFYEQYF.

This clonotype was counted only a few times. The chain combines TRBV11-3 with TRBJ2-5; a possible D gene is TRBD2 (5 bases). With 0 bases removed from V and 5 bases from J, the gap between germline ends came to 10 bases. Germline V gene data show CDR1 as SGHNT and CDR2 as YENEEA. There are 14 residues in the CDR3. The CDR3 bases are TGTGCCAGCAGCTTAGACCCGGGATGGGAGACCCAGTACTTC. Translation: CASSLDPGWETQYF.

The chain joins TRBV27 to TRBJ1-6; no clear D. Deletions cut 2 bases from V and 15 bases from J, with 20 bases between. Germline-derived CDR1 and CDR2 are MNHEY and SMNVEV (reference sequence). This CDR3 has 15 residues. The CDR3 sequence: CASSLGGTLLAFLHF. CDR3 nucleotides: TGTGCCAGCAGTTTAGGTGGCACCCTCCTTGCGTTCCTCCACTTT.

This chain joins TRBV27 and TRBJ1-1; tentative D call: TRBD1 (6 bases). From germline, CDR1 is MNHEY and CDR2 SMNVEV (reference sequence). CDR3 size: 12 residues. V shed 9 bases and J shed 4 bases, with 12 bases lying between them. For the CDR3, the DNA is TGTGCCAGTTACAGGGACGTCACTGAAGCTTTCTTT. This encodes CASYRDVTEAFF.

The rearrangement uses TRBV13 and TRBJ2-7; 11 bases are shared with TRBD1. The germline V gene has CDR1 PRHDT and CDR2 FYEKMQ (reference sequence). This CDR3 has 14 residues. Germline trimming cut 3 bases from V and 6 bases from J; bases unmatched to any gene: 4. The CDR3 sequence is CASSFGTGGAEQYF. CDR3 sequence (DNA): TGTGCCAGCAGCTTTGGGACAGGGGGAGCCGAGCAGTACTTC.